This is a list of T cell receptor beta chains from one sample in a study of blood T cell repertoires in COVID-19. Method: immunoSEQ multiplex PCR; TCRdb's copy keeps in-frame clones and lacks some. The sample lists some 190,000 clones, 75% to 85% occurring once. Material for sequencing was PBMCs or T cells enriched from blood (not recorded which). The receptor source for this set is a woman in her fifties or sixties with acute COVID-19. Both conserved end residues are part of each CDR3. A D gene is named only where the DNA matches it firmly.

d_gene,v_gene,CDR3aa
TRBD2,TRBV24-1,CATAREGMAGELFF
NA,TRBV30,CAWSVRQSSNQPQHF
TRBD2,TRBV28,CASSLGLAGGWDTQYF
TRBD1,TRBV18,CASSPRQGDAGELFF
NA,TRBV5-6,CASTVEGARADTQYF
NA,TRBV5-1,CASSLVEGVNTEAFF
NA,TRBV2,CASSWAGTGELFF
TRBD2,TRBV5-1,CASSPEAGRAWDTQYF
NA,TRBV28,CASSLLGAEAFF
NA,TRBV13,CASSGGLTDTQYF
NA,TRBV4-1,CASSWRENEQNTIYF
NA,TRBV5-1,CASSLAVQGVNYGYTF
NA,TRBV7-9,CASSSGQTNTGELFF
NA,TRBV6-6,CASSGEGGPNQPQHF
NA,TRBV21-1,CASSKGTGGNQPQHF
NA,TRBV4-3,CASSQVSGSEKLFF
NA,TRBV7-2,CASSAQGYTEAFF
TRBD1,TRBV6-1,CASSALSSGTDSYNEQFF
NA,TRBV6-5,CASKGGGTDTQYF
NA,TRBV27,CASSLSVVAKTGYTF
NA,TRBV10-3,CAISEWGDADTDIQYF
TRBD1,TRBV28,CASSSPSGTGETQYF
NA,TRBV2,CASRDTADYGYTF
TRBD2,TRBV30,CAWSVRLRGGQTQYF
NA,TRBV7-2,CASRPGLTTGELFF
NA,TRBV7-8,CASSLVYGRVRSPLHF
NA,TRBV11-2,CASSLARDTGNTIYF
NA,TRBV6-5,CASSYPSGGLETQYF
NA,TRBV2,CASSTGSGPQHF
NA,TRBV30,CAWSVRRPNSYGYTF
NA,TRBV11-2,CASRAGVTGELFF
NA,TRBV4-3,CASSQVIERDTQYF
NA,TRBV19,CASSMVRGGTEAFF
TRBD1,TRBV5-4,CASSLEETGNIQYF
NA,TRBV30,CAWSKTGGPDTQYF
NA,TRBV7-3,CASSLDATGMRGYTF
NA,TRBV6-1,CASSEGREGNQPQHF
TRBD1,TRBV2,CASSPGQSNEKLFF
NA,TRBV6-5,CATRRLDTQYF